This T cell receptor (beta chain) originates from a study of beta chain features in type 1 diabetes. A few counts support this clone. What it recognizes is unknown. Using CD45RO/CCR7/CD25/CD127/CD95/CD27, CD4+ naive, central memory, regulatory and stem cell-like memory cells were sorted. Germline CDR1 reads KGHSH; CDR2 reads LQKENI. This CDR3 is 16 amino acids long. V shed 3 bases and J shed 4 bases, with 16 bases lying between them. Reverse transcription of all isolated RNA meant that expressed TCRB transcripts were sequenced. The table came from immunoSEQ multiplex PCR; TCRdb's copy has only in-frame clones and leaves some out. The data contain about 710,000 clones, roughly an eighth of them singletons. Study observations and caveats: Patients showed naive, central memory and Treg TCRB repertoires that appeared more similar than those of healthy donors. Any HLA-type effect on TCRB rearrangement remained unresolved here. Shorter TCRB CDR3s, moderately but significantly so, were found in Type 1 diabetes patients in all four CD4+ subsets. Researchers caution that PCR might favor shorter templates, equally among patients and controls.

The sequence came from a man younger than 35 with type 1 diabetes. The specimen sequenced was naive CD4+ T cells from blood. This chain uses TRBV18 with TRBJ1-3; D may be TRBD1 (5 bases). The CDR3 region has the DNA TGTGCCAGCTCACCGGACACCCGTCTTAGAGGAAACACCATATATTTT. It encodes CASSPDTRLRGNTIYF.